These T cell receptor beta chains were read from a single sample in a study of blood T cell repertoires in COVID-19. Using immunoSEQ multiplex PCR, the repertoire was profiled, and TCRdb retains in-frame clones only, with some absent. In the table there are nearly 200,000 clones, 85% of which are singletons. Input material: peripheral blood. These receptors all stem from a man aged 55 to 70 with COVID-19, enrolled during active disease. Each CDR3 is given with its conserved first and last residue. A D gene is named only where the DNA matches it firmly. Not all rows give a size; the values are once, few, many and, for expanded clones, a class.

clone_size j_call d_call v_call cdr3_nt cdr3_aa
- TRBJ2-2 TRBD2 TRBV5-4 TGTGCCAGCACTAAACTAGCGGGAGGGATCACCGGGGAGCTGTTTTTT CASTKLAGGITGELFF
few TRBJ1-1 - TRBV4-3 TGCGCCAGCAGCCAAAGGTACGGCAGGGGTTTCACTGAAGCTTTCTTT CASSQRYGRGFTEAFF
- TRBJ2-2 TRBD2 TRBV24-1 TGTGCCACCAGTGCTAGCGGGAGGAGATGGACCGGGGAGCTGTTTTTT CATSASGRRWTGELFF
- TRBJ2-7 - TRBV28 TGTGCCAGCAGTACAACAGGAGACGAGCAGTACTTC CASSTTGDEQYF
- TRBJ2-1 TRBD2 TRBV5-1 TGCGCCAGCAGCCCGTATAGCGGGAGGCAGGGTGAGCAGTTCTTC CASSPYSGRQGEQFF
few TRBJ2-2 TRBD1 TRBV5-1 TGCGCCAGCAGCCCCGGACAGGGAGGCGGCGCCGGGGAGCTGTTTTTT CASSPGQGGGAGELFF
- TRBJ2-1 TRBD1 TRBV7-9 TGTGCCAGCAGCGTGGGACAGGGATTTTACAATGAGCAGTTCTTC CASSVGQGFYNEQFF
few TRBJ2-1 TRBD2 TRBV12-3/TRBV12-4 TGTGCCAGCAGCCTAGCGGGACCGCAGTTCTTC CASSLAGPQFF
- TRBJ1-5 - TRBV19 TGTGCCAGTAGTATCTCACTATCCCTGCTAGGAGGTCAGCCCCAGCATTTT CASSISLSLLGGQPQHF
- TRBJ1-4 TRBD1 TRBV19 TGTGCCACCAACAGGGGTGCAACTAATGAAAAACTGTTTTTT CATNRGATNEKLFF
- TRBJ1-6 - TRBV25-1 TGTGCCAGCCGCGGCCTTCCCGATAATTCACCCCTCCACTTT CASRGLPDNSPLHF